A single sample gave rise to the 20 T cell receptor beta chains below, sequenced in a study of shared clonotypes between healthy human individuals. TCRdb keeps only in-frame clones here, not all; method: immunoSEQ multiplex PCR. Here the sample spans roughly 890,000 clones, 80% to 95% being singletons. Terminally differentiated effector memory CD45RA+ cells were excluded by CCR7 positive selection of CD45RO-negative cells. Material for sequencing was naive CD8+ T cells sorted from blood. These receptors originate from a man aged 30 to 45 in good health.

DNA for the CDR3: TGTGCCATCAGAACTCTCCGGGACTCCGATTATGAGCAGTTCTTC. It specifies CAIRTLRDSDYEQFF. The chain uses TRBV10-3 and TRBJ2-1; possibly TRBD2 for D (6 bases). The CDR3 is 15 amino acids. CDR1 ENHRY and CDR2 SYGVKD come from the germline V gene. Trimming removed 6 bases at V and 8 bases at J, with 20 bases between.

V gene TRBV14 combines with J gene TRBJ2-7; TRBD2 aligns across 12 bases. Germline CDR1 reads SGHDN; CDR2 reads FVKESK. The CDR3 length is 15 residues. The V and J ends lost 3 bases and 4 bases, in that order; junction bases with no gene match: 4. For the CDR3, the DNA is TGTGCCAGCAGCCACGGACTAGCGGGAACTTACGAGCAGTACTTC. Protein: CASSHGLAGTYEQYF.

The chain employs TRBV11-2 and TRBJ2-7; 10 bases match TRBD2. The CDR3 is made up of 17 amino acids. V gave up 3 bases and J gave up 6 bases; unmatched junction bases: 14. Germline V gives CDR1 SGHAT, CDR2 FQNNGV. The CDR3 DNA is TGTGCCAGCAGCTTTTCGGCCCTAGCGGGAGCGGGGGGCGAGCAGTACTTC. It encodes CASSFSALAGAGGEQYF.

V is TRBV27 and J is TRBJ2-1, with unresolved D. Germline CDR1 MNHEY, CDR2 SMNVEV (reference sequence). The CDR3 runs to 10 residues. Trimming cost V 6 bases and J 6 bases, with 3 bases left between them. CDR3 residues: CASRPNEQFF. In DNA form, the CDR3 reads TGTGCCAGCAGACCCAATGAGCAGTTCTTC.

The V call is TRBV14, the J call TRBJ1-2; 9 nucleotides match TRBD1. CDR3 length equals 14 residues. The J segment lost 10 bases and the V segment lost 4 bases, leaving 10 bases of the junction unmatched. In germline, CDR1 is SGHDN, CDR2 FVKESK. The CDR3 DNA reads TGTGCCAGCAGCCCCATCGGAACAGGGGGCGACTACACCTTC. It translates to CASSPIGTGGDYTF.

This chain links TRBV5-1 with TRBJ1-1; D is uncertain. V was pared by 6 bases and J by 5 bases, with 20 bases between. Germline CDR1 and CDR2: SGHRS and YFSETQ. The CDR3 sequence is 15 residues long. CDR3 protein: CASTPLGTETTEAFF. The CDR3 DNA follows: TGCGCCAGCACCCCCCTGGGTACAGAAACAACTGAAGCTTTCTTT.

The V gene is TRBV9, the J gene TRBJ2-2; the D call may be TRBD1 or TRBD2 (5 bases each). The CDR3 covers 13 residues. Germline CDR1 SGDLS, CDR2 YYNGEE. Trimming removed 5 bases from V and 3 bases from J, with 8 bases in between. CDR3 amino acids: CASRGRYTGELFF. For the CDR3, the DNA is TGTGCCAGCAGGGGACGGTACACCGGGGAGCTGTTTTTT.

On this clone itself: Other DNA sequences in this specimen translate into the identical CDR3. The V gene is TRBV4-1, the J gene TRBJ2-7, with a weak D call TRBD1 (6 bases). This CDR3 has 14 residues. Trimming removed 1 base at V and 4 bases at J, with 11 bases between. CDR1 and CDR2 from the germline V gene are MGHRA and YSYEKL. CDR3 in amino acids: CASSQGDTTYEQYF. The DNA for the CDR3 is TGCGCCAGCAGCCAAGGGGACACAACTTACGAGCAGTACTTC.

Of note for this clone: This specimen includes other DNA sequences encoding the same CDR3. The genes are TRBV9 and TRBJ2-7, with TRBD1 matching 8 bases. CDR3 length: 14 residues. J lost 1 base, V lost 0 bases, and 0 bases had no gene match. Germline-derived CDR1 and CDR2 are SGDLS and YYNGEE. The CDR3 sequence: CASSVGDRSYEQYF. The CDR3 DNA sequence: TGTGCCAGCAGCGTAGGGGACAGGTCCTACGAGCAGTACTTC. Filled out from reference TRBV9 and TRBJ2-7, the complete variable domain reads DSGVTQTPKHLITATGQRVTLRCSPRSGDLSVYWYQQSLDQGLQFLIQYYNGEERAKGNILERFSAQQFPDLHSELNLSSLELGDSALYFCASSVGDRSYEQYFGPGTRLTVT.

J is TRBJ2-1 and V is TRBV27; TRBD2 agrees at 8 bases. This CDR3 is 17 amino acids long. The V gene's germline CDR1 is MNHEY and CDR2 SMNVEV (reference sequence). The V segment lost 5 bases and the J segment 8 bases; nucleotides outside the gene matches: 17. CDR3 DNA sequence: TGTGCCAGCAGTCTCGCAGGACCAGCGGGAGTGTGGGATGAGCAGTTCTTC. This encodes CASSLAGPAGVWDEQFF.

V usage is TRBV28 and J usage is TRBJ2-3; D might be TRBD1 or TRBD2, each matching 5 bases. Deletions cut 6 bases from V and 5 bases from J, with 21 bases between. CDR1 is MDHEN, CDR2 SYDVKM, per germline. The CDR3 has 16 residues. Written as DNA, the CDR3 is TGTGCCAGCAGCCTACCCCGGGACCCCACTTTAGATACGCAGTATTTT. As protein: CASSLPRDPTLDTQYF. Using reference TRBV28 and TRBJ2-3 for the parts outside the CDR3, the full variable domain is DVKVTQSSRYLVKRTGEKVFLECVQDMDHENMFWYRQDPGLGLRLIYFSYDVKMKEKGDIPEGYSVSREKKERFSLILESASTNQTSMYLCASSLPRDPTLDTQYFGPGTRLTVL.

This clone has a single count. The chain joins TRBV6-1 to TRBJ1-5; 8 nucleotides match TRBD1. Trimming cost V 4 bases and J 5 bases; bases outside gene matches: 10. The CDR3 contains 16 residues. Per the germline V gene, CDR1 is MNHNS and CDR2 is SASEGT. This CDR3 reads CASSASAGQGYQPQHF. In DNA form, the CDR3 reads TGTGCCAGCAGTGCTTCCGCCGGACAGGGTTATCAGCCCCAGCATTTT.

This clone appeared once. This sequence joins TRBV11-2 and TRBJ2-1; TRBD2 matches at 7 bases. Per germline, CDR1 SGHAT and CDR2 FQNNGV. Trimming took 5 bases from V and 5 from J; bases not matched to a gene: 9. CDR3 length: 15 amino acids. DNA for the CDR3: TGTGCCAGCAGCCTACCTGGGGGGGATGACAATGAGCAGTTCTTC. Translation: CASSLPGGDDNEQFF.

The chain carries TRBV6-1 and TRBJ2-7; weak D call: TRBD1 (6 bases). V dropped 8 bases and J dropped 0 bases, with 17 bases sitting between them. The V gene's germline CDR1 is MNHNS and CDR2 SASEGT. The CDR3 totals 15 residues. The CDR3 nucleotides are TGTGCCAGCTCAGATTGGGACACTTACTCCTACGAGCAGTACTTC. Residues: CASSDWDTYSYEQYF.

The rearrangement joins TRBV27 to TRBJ1-1, with D uncertain. Trimming shortened V by 6 bases and J by 2 bases, and 7 bases separated the two germline ends. The CDR3 is 12 amino acids. Germline CDR1 reads MNHEY; CDR2 reads SMNVEV (reference sequence). CDR3 sequence reads: CASSKQNTEAFF. The CDR3 nucleotides are TGTGCCAGCAGCAAACAAAACACTGAAGCTTTCTTT.

CDR3 protein: CASSDRVGTEAFF. CDR3 DNA: TGTGCCAGCTCGGACAGGGTGGGCACTGAAGCTTTCTTT. V gene TRBV5-4 combines with J gene TRBJ1-1; 8 bases match TRBD1. After removal of 7 bases from V and 4 bases from J, the junction contained 6 bases not matched to a gene. This CDR3 has 13 residues. CDR1 is SGHNT, CDR2 YYREEE, per germline (reference sequence). Based on the CDR3 plus reference TRBV5-4 and TRBJ1-1, the full variable domain is ETGVTQSPTHLIKTRGQQVTLRCSSQSGHNTVSWYQQALGQGPQFIFQYYREEENGRGNFPPRFSGLQFPNYSSELNVNALELDDSALYLCASSDRVGTEAFFGQGTRLTVV.

Note on this clone: It may be a read error: a sequence one base away is much more abundant. The chain recombines TRBV6-4 with TRBJ2-3; perhaps TRBD1 as D (6 bases). This CDR3 spans 14 amino acids. From germline, CDR1 is MRHNA and CDR2 SNTAGT. DNA for the CDR3: TGTGCCAACAGTGACGGGACAAGCACAGATACGCAGTATTTT. Amino acids: CANSDGTSTDTQYF.

The rearrangement links TRBV27 to TRBJ1-4, with a weak D call TRBD1 (5 bases). This CDR3 is built from 16 residues. V was trimmed by 2 bases and J by 0 bases, leaving 10 bases between them. Germline V lookup: CDR1 MNHEY, CDR2 SMNVEV (reference sequence). CDR3 nucleotide sequence: TGTGCCAGCAGTTTAGGGGCAGGGTCAACTAATGAAAAACTGTTTTTT. It encodes CASSLGAGSTNEKLFF.

This clone appeared a single time. V gene TRBV5-5 combines with J gene TRBJ2-2, with D possibly being TRBD1 (6 bases). The CDR3 sequence is 14 residues long. The V gene lost 0 bases and the J gene lost 3 bases, with 6 bases spanning the gap. Per germline, CDR1 SGHKS and CDR2 YYEKEE (reference sequence). CDR3 residues: CASSLGTDTGELFF. CDR3 sequence (DNA): TGTGCCAGCAGCTTGGGGACAGACACCGGGGAGCTGTTTTTT. The variable domain in full, completed from reference TRBV5-5 and TRBJ2-2, reads DAGVTQSPTHLIKTRGQQVTLRCSPISGHKSVSWYQQVLGQGPQFIFQYYEKEERGRGNFPDRFSARQFPNYSSELNVNALLLGDSALYLCASSLGTDTGELFFGEGSRLTVL.

This clone was recorded only once. V gene TRBV11-2 combines with J gene TRBJ1-2; weak D call: TRBD1 (5 bases). Trimming removed 6 bases from V and 7 bases from J, with 12 bases in between. The CDR3 totals 12 residues. Germline CDR1 SGHAT, CDR2 FQNNGV. The CDR3 coding sequence is TGTGCCAGCAGTGGAGGGGTATTTGGCTACACCTTC. It translates to CASSGGVFGYTF.